The entry below describes one T cell receptor beta chain. What it binds is not known. This CDR3 contains 13 residues. Trimming removed 6 bases from V and 1 base from J, with 9 bases in between. CDR1 and CDR2 (germline): MDHEN, SYDVKM. The data derive from a study of OX40 agonist ivuxolimab in advanced cancers. Measured with immunoSEQ multiplex PCR; TCRdb has only the in-frame clones, and not every one. Counted here are tens of thousands of clones, 80% to 90% occurring once; the ten biggest clones make up less than 12%. Whole-study results and caveats: People who partly responded at 0.1-3.0 mg/kg had some of the least clonal expansion seen. More expanded clones were found, on average, in CD8+ than in CD4+ T cells.

The clonotype was recovered from an adult with an advanced solid tumor such as melanoma, head and neck, liver or kidney cancer. This material consisted of CD4+ or CD8+ T cells sorted from blood, taken in a trial of the OX40 agonist ivuxolimab. This chain connects TRBV28 to TRBJ1-2; D gene unclear. The CDR3 loop reads CASRSARNYGYTF. DNA of the CDR3: TGTGCCAGCAGGTCAGCACGTAACTATGGCTACACCTTC.